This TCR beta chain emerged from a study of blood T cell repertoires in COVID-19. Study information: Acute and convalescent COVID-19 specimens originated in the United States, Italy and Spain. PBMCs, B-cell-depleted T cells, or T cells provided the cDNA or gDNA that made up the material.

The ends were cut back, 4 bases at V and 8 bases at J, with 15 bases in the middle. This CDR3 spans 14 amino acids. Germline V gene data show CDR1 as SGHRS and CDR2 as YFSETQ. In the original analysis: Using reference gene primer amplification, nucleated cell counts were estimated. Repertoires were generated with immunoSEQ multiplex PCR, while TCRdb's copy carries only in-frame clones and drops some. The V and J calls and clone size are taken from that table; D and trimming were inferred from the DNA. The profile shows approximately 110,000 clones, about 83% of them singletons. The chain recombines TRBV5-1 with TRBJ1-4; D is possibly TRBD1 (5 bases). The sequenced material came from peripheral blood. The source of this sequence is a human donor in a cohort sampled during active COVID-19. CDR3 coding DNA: TGCGCCAGCAGCCCGGGGGGGTTTCGAGAAAAACTGTTTTTT. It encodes CASSPGGFREKLFF.